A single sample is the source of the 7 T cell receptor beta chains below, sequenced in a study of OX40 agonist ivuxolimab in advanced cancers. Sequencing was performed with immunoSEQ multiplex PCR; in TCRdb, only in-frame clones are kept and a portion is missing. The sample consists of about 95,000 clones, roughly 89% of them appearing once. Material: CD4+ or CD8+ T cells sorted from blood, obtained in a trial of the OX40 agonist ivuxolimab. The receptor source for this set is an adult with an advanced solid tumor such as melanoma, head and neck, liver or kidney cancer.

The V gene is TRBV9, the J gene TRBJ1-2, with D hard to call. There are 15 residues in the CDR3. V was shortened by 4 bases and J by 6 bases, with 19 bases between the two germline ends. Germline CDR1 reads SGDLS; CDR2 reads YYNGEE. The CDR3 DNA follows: TGTGCCAGCAGCTCCACGACACCGCCGTGGGATGGCTACACCTTC. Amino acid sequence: CASSSTTPPWDGYTF.

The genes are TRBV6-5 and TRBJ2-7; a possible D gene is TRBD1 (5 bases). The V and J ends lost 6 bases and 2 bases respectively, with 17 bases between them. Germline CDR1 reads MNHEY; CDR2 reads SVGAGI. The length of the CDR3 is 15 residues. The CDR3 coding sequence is TGTGCCAGCAGGCACAAGGTCCAGGGTACCTACGAGCAGTACTTC. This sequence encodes CASRHKVQGTYEQYF.

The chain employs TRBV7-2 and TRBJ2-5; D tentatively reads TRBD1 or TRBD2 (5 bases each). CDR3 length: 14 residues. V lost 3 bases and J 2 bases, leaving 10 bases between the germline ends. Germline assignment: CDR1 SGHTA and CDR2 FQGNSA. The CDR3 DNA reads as TGTGCCAGCAGCTTGGGACCTGAGCAAGAGACCCAGTACTTC. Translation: CASSLGPEQETQYF.

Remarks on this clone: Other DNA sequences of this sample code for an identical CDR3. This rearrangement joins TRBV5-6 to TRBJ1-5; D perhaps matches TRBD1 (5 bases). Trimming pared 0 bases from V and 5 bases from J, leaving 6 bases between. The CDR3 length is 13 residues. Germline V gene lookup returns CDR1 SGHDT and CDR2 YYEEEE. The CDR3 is CASSLGRDQPQHF. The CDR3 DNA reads TGTGCCAGCAGCTTGGGCAGGGATCAGCCCCAGCATTTT. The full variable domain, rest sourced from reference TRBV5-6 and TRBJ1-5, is DAGVTQSPTHLIKTRGQQVTLRCSPKSGHDTVSWYQQALGQGPQFIFQYYEEEERQRGNFPDRFSGHQFPNYSSELNVNALLLGDSALYLCASSLGRDQPQHFGDGTRLSIL.

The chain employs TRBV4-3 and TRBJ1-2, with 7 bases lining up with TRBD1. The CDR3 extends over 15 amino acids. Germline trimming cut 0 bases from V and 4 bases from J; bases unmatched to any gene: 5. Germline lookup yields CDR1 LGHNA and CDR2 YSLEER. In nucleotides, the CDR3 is TGCGCCAGCAGCCAAGATTATGGGACAGCCTATGGCTACACCTTC. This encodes CASSQDYGTAYGYTF.

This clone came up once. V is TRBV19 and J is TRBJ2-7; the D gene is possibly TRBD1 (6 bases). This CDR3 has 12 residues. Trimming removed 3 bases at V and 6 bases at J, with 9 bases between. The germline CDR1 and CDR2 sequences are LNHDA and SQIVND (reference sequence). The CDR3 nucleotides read TGTGCCAGTAGTATGACAGGCCGCGAGCAGTACTTC. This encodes CASSMTGREQYF. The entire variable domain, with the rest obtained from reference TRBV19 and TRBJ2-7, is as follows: DGGITQSPKYLFRKEGQNVTLSCEQNLNHDAMYWYRQDPGQGLRLIYYSQIVNDFQKGDIAEGYSVSREKKESFPLTVTSAQKNPTAFYLCASSMTGREQYFGPGTRLTVT.

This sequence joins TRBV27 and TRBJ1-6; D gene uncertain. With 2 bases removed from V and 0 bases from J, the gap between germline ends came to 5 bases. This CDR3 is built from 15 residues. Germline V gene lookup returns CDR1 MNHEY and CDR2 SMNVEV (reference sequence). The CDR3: CASSLMSSYNSPLHF. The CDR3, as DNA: TGTGCCAGCAGTTTAATGAGCTCCTATAATTCACCCCTCCACTTT.